These 27 T cell receptor beta chains were all obtained from the same sample, sequenced in a study of regulatory T cells in long-lasting Graves disease. The time point here: newly diagnosed GD, antithyroid drugs for less than 3 months. RNA from PBMCs was the source of the TCR library. With iRepertoire HTBI primers and Arm-PCR of CDR3 regions, TCR beta libraries were built. TCRdb reprocessed the multiplex PCR reads with MiXCR, giving one entry per CDR3 protein. The profile shows roughly 610,000 distinct CDR3 sequences, about 15% of them singletons. These data were also filed under a second study, of T cells in Graves' hyperthyroidism and ophthalmopathy.

The sequenced sample was peripheral blood mononuclear cells (PBMCs), obtained at new diagnosis, from a patient treated with antithyroid drugs. These receptors all stem from a woman in her twenties or thirties with Graves disease.

This sequence joins TRBV13 and TRBJ1-2, with 9 bases that match TRBD1. This CDR3 spans 16 amino acids. Germline lookup yields CDR1 PRHDT and CDR2 FYEKMQ (reference sequence). The J segment lost 4 bases and the V segment lost 4 bases, leaving 10 bases of the junction unmatched. CDR3 amino acids: CASSSRDRVVTYGYTF. The CDR3 DNA is TGTGCCAGCAGCTCCCGGGACAGGGTGGTGACCTATGGCTACACCTTC. Complete variable domain (other parts from reference TRBV13 and TRBJ1-2): AAGVIQSPRHLIKEKRETATLKCYPIPRHDTVYWYQQGPGQDPQFLISFYEKMQSDKGSIPDRFSAQQFSDYHSELNMSSLELGDSALYFCASSSRDRVVTYGYTFGSGTRLTVV.

This clonotype was seen many times. This sequence joins TRBV6-5 and TRBJ2-7; TRBD2 is a possible D gene (6 bases). V was trimmed by 0 bases and J by 0 bases, leaving 6 bases between them. The CDR3 consists of 14 residues. Germline V CDR1 and CDR2: MNHEY, SVGAGI. The chain's CDR3 is CASSYSGGSYEQYF. As DNA, the CDR3 is TGTGCCAGCAGTTACTCGGGGGGCTCCTACGAGCAGTACTTC.

This clonotype occurred many times. The gene calls are TRBV7-8 and TRBJ1-4, with 7 bases that match TRBD1. J lost 6 bases, V lost 3 bases, and 7 bases had no gene match. Germline V lookup: CDR1 SGHVS, CDR2 FQNEAQ. The CDR3 loop spans 15 amino acids. DNA for the CDR3: TGTGCCAGCAGCTTTTCCACAGGGGTAGATGAAAAACTGTTTTTT. This gives the protein CASSFSTGVDEKLFF.

This clonotype came up many times. In DNA, the CDR3 is TGCAGTGCAGAAGGATGGAGGGGGCAGGTGGAGACCCAGTACTTC. It is translated as CSAEGWRGQVETQYF. The chain carries TRBV20-1 and TRBJ2-5, with D perhaps TRBD1 (7 bases). The CDR3 spans 15 residues. Germline CDR1 reads DFQATT; CDR2 reads SNEGSKA (reference sequence). Trimming cost V 6 bases and J 5 bases, with 22 bases left between them.

The J gene is TRBJ2-5, the V gene TRBV29-1, with a tentative D call TRBD1 (7 bases). CDR3 length equals 14 residues. The germline gives CDR1 SQVTM, CDR2 ANQGSEA. Between the trimmed V and J ends, which lost 4 bases and 2 bases, there was a span of 14 bases. CDR3 loop: CSVGKTGTQETQYF. CDR3 DNA: TGCAGCGTTGGTAAGACAGGGACTCAAGAGACCCAGTACTTC.

This clonotype was observed a handful of times. The chain combines TRBV20-1 with TRBJ2-7, with TRBD1 matching 10 bases. The J segment lost 6 bases and the V segment lost 6 bases, leaving 8 bases of the junction unmatched. CDR1 is DFQATT and CDR2 is SNEGSKA in the germline V gene (reference sequence). This CDR3 has 13 residues. Here the CDR3 DNA reads TGCAGTGCGCGTCCGGGACAGGGGAGCGAGCAGTACTTC. Residues: CSARPGQGSEQYF.

This clonotype was counted ten times or more. The V and J genes are TRBV28 and TRBJ2-5; 9 bases match TRBD1. The germline V gene encodes CDR1 MDHEN and CDR2 SYDVKM. Unmatched junction bases numbered 9, after V lost 6 bases and J lost 7 bases. CDR3 size: 14 residues. In nucleotides, the CDR3 is TGTGCCAGCAGCCAACAGGGGGCGGCGGGGACCCAGTACTTC. This translates into CASSQQGAAGTQYF.

The CDR3 here is CASSVEGQTNYGYTF. CDR3 bases: TGTGCCAGCAGCGTAGAGGGACAGACCAACTATGGCTACACCTTC. The V and J genes are TRBV9 and TRBJ1-2; 7 nucleotides line up with TRBD1. Looked up from germline, CDR1 is SGDLS and CDR2 is YYNGEE. Losses at the gene ends were 0 bases for V and 2 bases for J; bases not matched to a gene: 4. The CDR3 runs to 15 residues.

This clonotype came up many times. The chain couples TRBV28 to TRBJ1-4, with no clear D. This CDR3 comprises 15 residues. Germline-derived CDR1 and CDR2 are MDHEN and SYDVKM. V lost 8 bases to trimming and J lost 0 bases, with 13 bases between them. The CDR3, as DNA: TGTGCCAGCTCAAGAACCACTGCAACTAATGAAAAACTGTTTTTT. Its translation: CASSRTTATNEKLFF.

The genes are TRBV18 and TRBJ2-5; unclear D gene. Germline V lookup: CDR1 KGHSH, CDR2 LQKENI. V lost 3 bases and J lost 2, with 13 bases in between. The CDR3 runs 15 residues. The CDR3 DNA follows: TGTGCCAGCTCACCTCCAACTGTGAAGCAAGAGACCCAGTACTTC. Amino acid sequence: CASSPPTVKQETQYF.

This clonotype was seen ten or more times. J is TRBJ2-2 and V is TRBV11-2, with 7 nucleotides matching TRBD1. V was pared by 0 bases and J by 4 bases, with 2 bases of the junction left unmatched. The CDR3 runs to 15 residues. Germline assignment: CDR1 SGHAT and CDR2 FQNNGV. Here the CDR3 DNA reads TGTGCCAGCAGCTTAGAAGGGACAGTCACCGGGGAGCTGTTTTTT. Translation: CASSLEGTVTGELFF.

This clonotype was recorded at least ten times. This rearrangement joins TRBV2 to TRBJ2-7, with 7 positions matching TRBD2. Germline loops: CDR1 SNHLY, CDR2 FYNNEI. This CDR3 has 14 amino acids. V was clipped by 7 bases and J by 6 bases; unmatched bases: 12. DNA for the CDR3: TGTGCCAGCAAAAAGGAAGGACTAGATGCCGAGCAGTACTTC. Protein product: CASKKEGLDAEQYF.

This clonotype was recorded a few times. The V call is TRBV19, the J call TRBJ1-1; perhaps TRBD1 as D (5 bases). Germline V CDR1 and CDR2: LNHDA, SQIVND (reference sequence). The CDR3 has 14 residues. Trimming pared 2 bases from V and 7 bases from J, leaving 14 bases between. The CDR3 DNA reads as TGTGCCAGTAGTATACCGGGGCAGGGACTTGAAGCTTTCTTT. Encoded protein: CASSIPGQGLEAFF.

The V and J genes are TRBV5-4 and TRBJ2-5; 7 nucleotides line up with TRBD2. Trimming removed 5 bases from V and 2 bases from J; junction bases left unmatched: 9. Germline lookup yields CDR1 SGHNT and CDR2 YYREEE (reference sequence). This CDR3 has 15 amino acids. CDR3 DNA: TGTGCCAGCAGTTTTGGGGGGGGAGGTCAAGAGACCCAGTACTTC. Translating gives CASSFGGGGQETQYF.

This clonotype was counted ten times or more. This chain joins TRBV19 and TRBJ1-1; D is uncertain. Trimming left V 4 bases short and J 2 bases short, with 8 bases between. Germline V gives CDR1 LNHDA, CDR2 SQIVND (reference sequence). This CDR3 has 13 residues. The CDR3 protein is CASSNSANTEAFF. CDR3 nucleotides: TGTGCCAGTAGTAATTCGGCAAACACTGAAGCTTTCTTT.

This clonotype was recorded at least ten times. The chain uses TRBV2 and TRBJ2-4; D possibly corresponds to TRBD1 (6 bases). Germline CDR1 SNHLY, CDR2 FYNNEI. This CDR3 has 15 amino acids. The V and J ends lost 7 bases and 1 base respectively, with 14 bases between them. The CDR3 nucleotides read TGTGCCAGCACCCGGGGACAAGATGCCAAAAACATTCAGTACTTC. Amino acids: CASTRGQDAKNIQYF.

This clonotype was detected a few times. CDR3 sequence: CATSASRHSNQPQHF. The CDR3 DNA sequence: TGTGCCACCAGTGCATCCCGCCATAGCAATCAGCCCCAGCATTTT. The chain has TRBV24-1 and TRBJ1-5; no definite D call. V shed 5 bases and J shed 0 bases, with 10 bases lying between them. CDR3 size: 15 residues. Germline V gives CDR1 KGHDR, CDR2 SFDVKD.

This clonotype showed up many times. The J gene is TRBJ2-5, the V gene TRBV7-9; TRBD2 might be the D (5 bases). V lost 5 bases and J 2 bases, leaving 24 bases between the germline ends. Germline V gives CDR1 SEHNR, CDR2 FQNEAQ (reference sequence). This CDR3 has 18 residues. This CDR3 reads CASSQKRTGFRTQETQYF. CDR3 bases: TGTGCCAGCAGCCAGAAACGGACGGGATTCCGGACGCAAGAGACCCAGTACTTC.

The rearrangement uses TRBV5-1 and TRBJ2-4, with a possible D match to TRBD1 (6 bases). Germline CDR1 is SGHRS and CDR2 is YFSETQ. V gave up 3 bases and J gave up 3 bases, with 16 bases separating them. The CDR3 is 16 amino acids. The CDR3 DNA is TGCGCCAGCAGCTCCAGGACGGGGACAATCAAAAACATTCAGTACTTC. It specifies CASSSRTGTIKNIQYF.

The chain uses TRBV2 and TRBJ1-1; D is possibly TRBD1 (5 bases). Germline lookup yields CDR1 SNHLY and CDR2 FYNNEI. This CDR3 has 13 residues. V shed 7 bases and J shed 1 base, with 10 bases lying between them. Here the CDR3 reads CASTRQRNTEAFF. The CDR3 nucleotides are TGTGCCAGCACCAGACAGAGGAACACTGAAGCTTTCTTT.

This clonotype showed up just a few times. The V and J genes are TRBV18 and TRBJ2-5, with 7 bases aligning to TRBD1. Per the germline V gene, CDR1 is KGHSH and CDR2 is LQKENI. Unmatched junction bases numbered 5, after V lost 5 bases and J lost 2 bases. The CDR3 consists of 14 residues. The CDR3 protein is CASSKGQRQETQYF. The CDR3 DNA is TGTGCCAGCTCAAAGGGACAGCGGCAAGAGACCCAGTACTTC.

This chain links TRBV28 with TRBJ2-1, with 9 positions matching TRBD2. CDR1 is MDHEN and CDR2 is SYDVKM in the germline V gene. J lost 9 bases, V lost 8 bases, and 11 bases had no gene match. The length of the CDR3 is 14 residues. The CDR3 loop reads CASLGAGGLVEQFF. In nucleotides, the CDR3 is TGTGCCAGCTTAGGAGCGGGAGGTCTTGTTGAGCAGTTCTTC.

This clonotype was detected a few times. The chain employs TRBV28 and TRBJ1-5, with D perhaps TRBD1 (6 bases). Germline lookup yields CDR1 MDHEN and CDR2 SYDVKM. The V gene lost 6 bases and the J gene lost 15 bases, with 18 bases spanning the gap. This CDR3 spans 12 amino acids. CDR3 DNA: TGTGCCAGCAGCGAGGTGGACAGCCGAAGGCATTTT. It yields the protein CASSEVDSRRHF.

In this sample, this clonotype turned up a few times. The V call is TRBV24-1, the J call TRBJ2-5; the D gene is possibly TRBD2 (6 bases). The V gene's germline CDR1 is KGHDR and CDR2 SFDVKD. The CDR3 length is 13 residues. The ends were cut back, 7 bases at V and 2 bases at J, with 10 bases in the middle. This CDR3 is CATSRGEQETQYF. Written as DNA, the CDR3 is TGTGCCACCAGCCGCGGGGAACAAGAGACCCAGTACTTC.

About this clonotype itself: Since a much larger clone is just one base distant, this may be a read error. As DNA, the CDR3 is TGTGCCAGCAGCTTAGCTAACCCCCTAGGAGTCTCCTACAATGAGCGGTTCTTC. This codes for CASSLANPLGVSYNERFF. The gene calls are TRBV7-2 and TRBJ2-1; D call uncertain. In germline, CDR1 is SGHTA, CDR2 FQGNSA. The CDR3 runs to 18 residues.

This clonotype showed up just a few times. The chain uses TRBV28 and TRBJ2-7; the D is unclear. The CDR3 is 12 amino acids. Germline V gives CDR1 MDHEN, CDR2 SYDVKM. V was shortened by 6 bases and J by 11 bases, with 17 bases between the two germline ends. The CDR3 DNA is TGTGCCAGCAGCTTGTTGACCCGAGAGGAGTACTTC. Amino acids: CASSLLTREEYF.

Many counts were recorded for this clonotype. V usage is TRBV28 and J usage is TRBJ1-1; D gene uncertain. CDR3 length: 13 amino acids. The germline V and J ends were trimmed by 5 bases and 2 bases, with 9 bases remaining between them. Germline CDR1 is MDHEN and CDR2 is SYDVKM. The chain's CDR3 is CASSTGVNTEAFF. CDR3 sequence (DNA): TGTGCCAGCAGTACTGGGGTAAACACTGAAGCTTTCTTT.